The clone carrying this T cell receptor beta chain occurred many times. TCRdb re-derived calls from the 5' RACE reads in MiXCR, one entry per CDR3 protein. The sample lists approximately 15,000 distinct CDR3 sequences; about 7.1% were seen once. This entry belongs to a study of T cells after yellow fever vaccination. Study as a whole: Sorting of the EM, EMRA, CM and Tscm memory subsets was carried out using CD3, CD45RA, CCR7 and CD95.

General study findings and limits: Primary-vaccination clones mostly resurfaced post-booster (about 96% CD4, approximately 90% CD8). Abundant bulk-population clonotypes could contaminate the FACS-sorted repertoires.

The CDR3 covers 17 residues. Trimming shortened V by 5 bases and J by 1 base, and 17 bases separated the two germline ends. Germline V gene sequence: CDR1 MNHEY, CDR2 SVGAGI. This clonotype originated in a man between 18 and 35 years old who received the YFV17D yellow fever vaccine. The starting material was PBMCs, either bulk or a sorted T-cell subset (CD4+, CD8+, memory, or dextramer-sorted; not recorded which), obtained on the day of the yellow fever booster vaccination. V gene TRBV6-5 combines with J gene TRBJ2-2; D might be TRBD1 (5 bases). The CDR3 loop is CASSLTRTTLNTGELFF. CDR3 sequence (DNA): TGTGCCAGCAGTCTTACACGGACAACCTTGAACACCGGGGAGCTGTTTTTT.